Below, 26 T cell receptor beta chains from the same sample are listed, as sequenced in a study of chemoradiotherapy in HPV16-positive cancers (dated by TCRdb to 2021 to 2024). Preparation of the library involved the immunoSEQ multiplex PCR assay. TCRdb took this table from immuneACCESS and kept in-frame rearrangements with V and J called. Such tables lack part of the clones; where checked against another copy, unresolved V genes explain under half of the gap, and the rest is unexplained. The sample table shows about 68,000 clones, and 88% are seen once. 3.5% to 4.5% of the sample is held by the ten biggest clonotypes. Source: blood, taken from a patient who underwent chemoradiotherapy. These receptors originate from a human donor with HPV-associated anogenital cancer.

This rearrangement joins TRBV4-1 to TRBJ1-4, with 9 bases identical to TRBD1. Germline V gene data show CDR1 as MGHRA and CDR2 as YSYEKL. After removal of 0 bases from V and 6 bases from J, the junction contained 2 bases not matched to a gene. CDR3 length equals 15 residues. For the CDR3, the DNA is TGCGCCAGCAGCCAAGAGGGACAGGGTTATGAAAAACTGTTTTTT. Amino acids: CASSQEGQGYEKLFF.

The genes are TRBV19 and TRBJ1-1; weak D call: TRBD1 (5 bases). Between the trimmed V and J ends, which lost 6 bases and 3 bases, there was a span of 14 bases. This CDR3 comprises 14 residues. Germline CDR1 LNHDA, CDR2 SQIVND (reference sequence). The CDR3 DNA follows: TGTGCCAGTAGCCTCTCAGGGTCCCACACTGAAGCTTTCTTT. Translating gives CASSLSGSHTEAFF.

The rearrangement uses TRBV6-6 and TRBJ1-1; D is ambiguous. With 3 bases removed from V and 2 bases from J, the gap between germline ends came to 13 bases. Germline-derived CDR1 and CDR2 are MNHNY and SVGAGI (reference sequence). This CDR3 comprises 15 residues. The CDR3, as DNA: TGTGCCAGCAGTTATGTCTTTACGGGTAACACTGAAGCTTTCTTT. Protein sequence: CASSYVFTGNTEAFF.

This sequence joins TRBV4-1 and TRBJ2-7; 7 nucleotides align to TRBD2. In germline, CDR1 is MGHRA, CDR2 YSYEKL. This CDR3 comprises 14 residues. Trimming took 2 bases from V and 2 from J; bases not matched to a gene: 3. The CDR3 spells CASSQPAGPYEQYF. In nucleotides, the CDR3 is TGCGCCAGCAGCCAACCAGCGGGGCCCTACGAGCAGTACTTC.

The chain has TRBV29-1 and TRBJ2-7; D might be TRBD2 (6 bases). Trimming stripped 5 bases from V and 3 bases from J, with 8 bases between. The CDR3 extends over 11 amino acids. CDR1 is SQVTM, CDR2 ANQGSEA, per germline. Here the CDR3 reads CSVPGSYEQYF. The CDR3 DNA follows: TGCAGCGTTCCCGGGAGCTACGAGCAGTACTTC.

Here the CDR3 reads CASSEGSGGAGETQYF. CDR3 in DNA: TGTGCCAGCAGTGAGGGTAGCGGGGGGGCGGGAGAGACCCAGTACTTC. This chain connects TRBV6-1 to TRBJ2-5; 11 positions match TRBD2. This CDR3 is 16 amino acids long. Trimming cost V 3 bases and J 4 bases; bases outside gene matches: 7. Looked up from germline, CDR1 is MNHNS and CDR2 is SASEGT.

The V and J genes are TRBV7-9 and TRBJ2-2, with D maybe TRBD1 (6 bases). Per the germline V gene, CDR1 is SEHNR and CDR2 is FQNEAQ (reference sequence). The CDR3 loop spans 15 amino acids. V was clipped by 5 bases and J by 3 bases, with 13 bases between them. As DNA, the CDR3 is TGTGCCAGCAGCCCCCCAGGGGAGTACACCGGGGAGCTGTTTTTT. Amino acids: CASSPPGEYTGELFF. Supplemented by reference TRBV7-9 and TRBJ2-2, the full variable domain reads DTGVSQNPRHKITKRGQNVTFRCDPISEHNRLYWYRQTLGQGPEFLTYFQNEAQLEKSRLLSDRFSAERPKGSFSTLEIQRTEQGDSAMYLCASSPPGEYTGELFFGEGSRLTVL.

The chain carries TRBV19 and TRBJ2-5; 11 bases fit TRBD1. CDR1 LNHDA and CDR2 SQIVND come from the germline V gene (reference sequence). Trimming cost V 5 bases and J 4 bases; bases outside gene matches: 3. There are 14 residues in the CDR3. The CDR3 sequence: CASSPGTGGETQYF. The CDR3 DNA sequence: TGTGCCAGTAGTCCCGGGACAGGGGGAGAGACCCAGTACTTC. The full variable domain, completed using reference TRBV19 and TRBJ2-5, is DGGITQSPKYLFRKEGQNVTLSCEQNLNHDAMYWYRQDPGQGLRLIYYSQIVNDFQKGDIAEGYSVSREKKESFPLTVTSAQKNPTAFYLCASSPGTGGETQYFGPGTRLLVL.

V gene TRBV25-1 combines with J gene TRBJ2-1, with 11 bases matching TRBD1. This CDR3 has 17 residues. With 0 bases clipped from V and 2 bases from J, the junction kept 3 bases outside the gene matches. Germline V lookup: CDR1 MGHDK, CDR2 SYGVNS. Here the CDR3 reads CASSEYEDRGPYNEQFF. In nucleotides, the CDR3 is TGTGCCAGCAGTGAATATGAGGACAGGGGGCCCTACAATGAGCAGTTCTTC.

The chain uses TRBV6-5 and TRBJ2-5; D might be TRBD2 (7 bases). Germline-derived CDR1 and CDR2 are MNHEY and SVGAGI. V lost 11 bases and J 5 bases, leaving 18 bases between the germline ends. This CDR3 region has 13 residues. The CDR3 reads CAPRRGGRETQYF. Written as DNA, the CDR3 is TGTGCCCCCAGAAGGGGGGGAAGGGAGACCCAGTACTTC.

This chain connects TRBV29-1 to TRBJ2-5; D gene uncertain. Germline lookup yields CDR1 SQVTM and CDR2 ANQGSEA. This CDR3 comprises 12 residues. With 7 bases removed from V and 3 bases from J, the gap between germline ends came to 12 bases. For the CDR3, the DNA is TGCAGCGCTGATGGCGGAAAAGAGACCCAGTACTTC. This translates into CSADGGKETQYF.

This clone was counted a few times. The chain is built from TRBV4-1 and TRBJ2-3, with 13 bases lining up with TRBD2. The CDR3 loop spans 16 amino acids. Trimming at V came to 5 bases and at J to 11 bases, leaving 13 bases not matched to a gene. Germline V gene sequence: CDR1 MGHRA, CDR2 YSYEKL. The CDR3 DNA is TGCGCCAGCAGCAACACCGGGACTAGCGGGAAAGAAATGCAGTATTTT. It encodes CASSNTGTSGKEMQYF.

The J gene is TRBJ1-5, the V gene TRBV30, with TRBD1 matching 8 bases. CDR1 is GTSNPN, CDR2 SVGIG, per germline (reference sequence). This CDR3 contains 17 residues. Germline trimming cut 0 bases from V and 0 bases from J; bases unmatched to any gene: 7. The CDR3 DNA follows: TGTGCCTGGAGTGTTAAAGGGGGACAGGCTAGCAATCAGCCCCAGCATTTT. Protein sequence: CAWSVKGGQASNQPQHF.

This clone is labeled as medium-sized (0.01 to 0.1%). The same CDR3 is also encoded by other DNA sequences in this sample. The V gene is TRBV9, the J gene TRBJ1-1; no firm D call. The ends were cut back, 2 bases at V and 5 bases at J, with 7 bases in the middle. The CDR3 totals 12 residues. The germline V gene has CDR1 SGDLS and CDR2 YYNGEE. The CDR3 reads CASSVGRTEAFF. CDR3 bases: TGTGCCAGCAGCGTGGGGAGGACTGAAGCTTTCTTT.

CDR3 in DNA: TGCGCCAGCAGCGAGGGGCCGGGGGGGCTCGGCGAGCAGTACTTC. Amino acid sequence: CASSEGPGGLGEQYF. The chain combines TRBV5-1 with TRBJ2-7, with 8 bases that match TRBD2. V dropped 4 bases and J dropped 6; count of bases not matched to a gene: 12. The length of the CDR3 is 15 residues. Germline values: CDR1 SGHRS, CDR2 YFSETQ.

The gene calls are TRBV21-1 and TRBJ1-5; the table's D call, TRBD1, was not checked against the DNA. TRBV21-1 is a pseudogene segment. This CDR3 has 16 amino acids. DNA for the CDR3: TGTGCCAGCAGCGAGCCCCCGCCAGGGGGTATTCAGCCCCAGCATTTT. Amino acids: CASSEPPPGGIQPQHF.

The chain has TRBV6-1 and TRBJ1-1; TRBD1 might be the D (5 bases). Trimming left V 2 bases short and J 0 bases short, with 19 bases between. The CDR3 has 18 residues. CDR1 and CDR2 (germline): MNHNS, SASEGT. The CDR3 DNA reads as TGTGCCAGCAGTGAAAAGGTGGAGCATAACAGGCTGAACACTGAAGCTTTCTTT. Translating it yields CASSEKVEHNRLNTEAFF.

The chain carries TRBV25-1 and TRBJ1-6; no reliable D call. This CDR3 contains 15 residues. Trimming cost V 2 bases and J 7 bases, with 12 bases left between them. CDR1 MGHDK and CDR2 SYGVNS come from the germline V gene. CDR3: CASSENPGRNSPLHF. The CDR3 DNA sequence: TGTGCCAGCAGTGAAAACCCTGGGAGGAATTCACCCCTCCACTTT.

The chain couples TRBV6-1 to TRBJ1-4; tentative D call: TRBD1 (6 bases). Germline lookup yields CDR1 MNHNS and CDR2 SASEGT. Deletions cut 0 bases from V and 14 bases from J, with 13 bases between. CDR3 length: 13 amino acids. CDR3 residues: CASSEARLRGLFF. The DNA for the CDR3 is TGTGCCAGCAGTGAAGCAAGGCTGAGGGGGCTGTTTTTT.

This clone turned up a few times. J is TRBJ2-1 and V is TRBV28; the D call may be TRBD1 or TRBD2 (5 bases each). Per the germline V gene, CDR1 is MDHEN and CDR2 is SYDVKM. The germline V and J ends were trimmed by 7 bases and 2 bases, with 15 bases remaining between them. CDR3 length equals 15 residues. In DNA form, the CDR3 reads TGTGCCAGCATCTTAGGGACGGCTACCTACAATGAGCAGTTCTTC. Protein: CASILGTATYNEQFF.

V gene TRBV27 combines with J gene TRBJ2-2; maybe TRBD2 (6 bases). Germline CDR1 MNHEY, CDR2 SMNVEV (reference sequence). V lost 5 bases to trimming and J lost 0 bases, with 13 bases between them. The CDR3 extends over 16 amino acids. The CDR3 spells CASSPRTSPNTGELFF. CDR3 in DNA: TGTGCCAGCAGTCCACGAACTAGCCCGAACACCGGGGAGCTGTTTTTT.

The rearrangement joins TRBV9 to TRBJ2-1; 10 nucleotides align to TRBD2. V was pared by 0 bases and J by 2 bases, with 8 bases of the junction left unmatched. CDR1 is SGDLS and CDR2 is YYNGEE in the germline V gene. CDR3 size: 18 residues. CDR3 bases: TGTGCCAGCAGCGTAGCCGGGCTAGCGGGAGTAACCTACAATGAGCAGTTCTTC. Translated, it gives CASSVAGLAGVTYNEQFF. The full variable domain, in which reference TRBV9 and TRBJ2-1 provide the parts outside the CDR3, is DSGVTQTPKHLITATGQRVTLRCSPRSGDLSVYWYQQSLDQGLQFLIQYYNGEERAKGNILERFSAQQFPDLHSELNLSSLELGDSALYFCASSVAGLAGVTYNEQFFGPGTRLTVL.

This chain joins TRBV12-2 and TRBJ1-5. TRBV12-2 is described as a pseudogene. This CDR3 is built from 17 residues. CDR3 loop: CASRLALRVFSNQPQHF. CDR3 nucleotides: TGTGCAAGTCGCTTAGCATTGAGGGTTTTTAGCAATCAGCCCCAGCATTTT.

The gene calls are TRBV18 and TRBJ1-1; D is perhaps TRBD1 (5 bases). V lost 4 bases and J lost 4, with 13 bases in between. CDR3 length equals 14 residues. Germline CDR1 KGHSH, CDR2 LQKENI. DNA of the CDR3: TGTGCCAGCTCACGAGAACAGGTGGGCACTGAAGCTTTCTTT. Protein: CASSREQVGTEAFF.

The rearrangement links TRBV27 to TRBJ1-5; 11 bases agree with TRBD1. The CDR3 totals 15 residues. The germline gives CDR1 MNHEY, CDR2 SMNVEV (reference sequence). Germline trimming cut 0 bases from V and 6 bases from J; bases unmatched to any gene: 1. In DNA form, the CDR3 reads TGTGCCAGCAGTTTATCGGGGACAGGGGGTCAGCCCCAGCATTTT. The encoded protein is CASSLSGTGGQPQHF.

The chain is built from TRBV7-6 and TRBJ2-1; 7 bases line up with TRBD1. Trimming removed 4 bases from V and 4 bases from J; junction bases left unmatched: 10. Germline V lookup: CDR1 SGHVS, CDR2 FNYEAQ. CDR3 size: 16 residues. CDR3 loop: CASSSAPGQSYNEQFF. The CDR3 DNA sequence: TGTGCCAGCAGCTCAGCCCCGGGACAGAGTTACAATGAGCAGTTCTTC. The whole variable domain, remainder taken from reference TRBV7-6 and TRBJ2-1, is GAGVSQSPRYKVTKRGQDVALRCDPISGHVSLYWYRQALGQGPEFLTYFNYEAQQDKSGLPNDRFSAERPEGSISTLTIQRTEQRDSAMYRCASSSAPGQSYNEQFFGPGTRLTVL.